This is a list of T cell receptor beta chains from one sample in a study of neurological immune-mediated disorders. TCRdb processed the 5' RACE reads anew with MiXCR; each CDR3 protein has one entry. The data contain 15,000 to 20,000 distinct CDR3 sequences, about 2.8% of them singletons. The sample comprised PBMCs. All receptors derive from a young woman with multiple sclerosis. Both conserved end residues are part of each CDR3. Each record gives: D gene, J gene, V gene, clone size, CDR3 DNA, CDR3 protein. A D gene is named only where the DNA matches it firmly. Clone size is stated in some rows and not others, as once, few, many or a class when expanded.

. | TRBJ1-1 | TRBV5-1 | few | TGCGCCAGCAGCCCGGCCCAGGTCACTGAAGCTTTCTTT | CASSPAQVTEAFF
TRBD1 | TRBJ1-3 | TRBV5-1 | many | TGCGCCAGCAGCTTGCCTGGACAGGGCCTCTCTGGAAACACCATATATTTT | CASSLPGQGLSGNTIYF
. | TRBJ1-2 | TRBV20-1 | many | TGCAGTGCTAGAGATTACCAGGGTTATTATGGCTACACCTTC | CSARDYQGYYGYTF
. | TRBJ2-1 | TRBV20-1 | many | TGCAGTGCTAGAGATCGGAGGAGCGGGCGGGACAATGAGCAGTTCTTC | CSARDRRSGRDNEQFF
. | TRBJ2-1 | TRBV15 | many | TGTGCCACCAGCAGAGTCCCACACAATGAGCAGTTCTTC | CATSRVPHNEQFF
. | TRBJ2-3 | TRBV6-6 | many | TGTGCCAGCAGGCTAACTGCTAGCACAGATACGCAGTATTTT | CASRLTASTDTQYF
. | TRBJ2-2 | TRBV4-1 | many | TGCGCCAGCAGCTTAAACGGCGGGGAGCTGTTTTTT | CASSLNGGELFF
. | TRBJ1-6 | TRBV10-3 | many | TGTGCCATCAGGGGGGTAGGGGATGATTCACCCCTCCACTTT | CAIRGVGDDSPLHF
. | TRBJ2-7 | TRBV5-1 | medium-sized | TGCGCCAGCAGCCCGGACGGGGACCCAAGCTACGAGCAGTACTTC | CASSPDGDPSYEQYF
. | TRBJ2-1 | TRBV10-3 | many | TGTGCCATCAGGGACTGGAGGAATGAGCAGTTCTTC | CAIRDWRNEQFF
TRBD1 | TRBJ1-6 | TRBV20-1 | many | TGCAGTGCTAGTAGAGGCCAGGGGGATTCACCCCTCCACTTT | CSASRGQGDSPLHF
TRBD1 | TRBJ1-1 | TRBV10-3 | many | TGTGCCATCAGTGACCCGGGACAGAACGGGGATGAAGCTTTCTTT | CAISDPGQNGDEAFF
. | TRBJ1-3 | TRBV5-1 | . | TGCGCCAGCAGCTTGGCCCAGGGGTCTGGAAACACCATATATTTT | CASSLAQGSGNTIYF
. | TRBJ2-1 | TRBV12-3/TRBV12-4 | medium-sized | TGTGCCAGCAGCTCACTAGAGGTCTCCTACAATGAGCAGTTCTTC | CASSSLEVSYNEQFF
. | TRBJ2-1 | TRBV5-1 | many | TGCGCCAGCAGCTTAACCCTCTACAATGAGCAGTTCTTC | CASSLTLYNEQFF
. | TRBJ2-1 | TRBV7-2 | many | TGTGCCAGCAGCACAGACTACAATGAGCAGTTCTTC | CASSTDYNEQFF
. | TRBJ1-1 | TRBV5-6 | many | TGTGCCAGCAGCCCTAGACAGATCACTGAAGCTTTCTTT | CASSPRQITEAFF
. | TRBJ1-1 | TRBV19 | many | TGTGCCAGTAGAACCGGGAACACTGAAGCTTTCTTT | CASRTGNTEAFF
. | TRBJ1-4 | TRBV7-6 | many | TGTGCCAGCAGCTTACGGATCGACGGGAAGGCTAATGAAAAACTGTTTTTT | CASSLRIDGKANEKLFF
. | TRBJ2-5 | TRBV20-1 | many | TGCAGTGCTAGTTTTCGCATGGAGACCCAGTACTTC | CSASFRMETQYF
. | TRBJ2-7 | TRBV5-1 | many | TGCGCCAGCAGCCCCGGGACATTTTCCTACGAGCAGTACTTC | CASSPGTFSYEQYF
. | TRBJ1-3 | TRBV11-2 | many | TGTGCCAGCAGCTCCCATAGGACGGATGCTCTGGGAAACACCATATATTTT | CASSSHRTDALGNTIYF